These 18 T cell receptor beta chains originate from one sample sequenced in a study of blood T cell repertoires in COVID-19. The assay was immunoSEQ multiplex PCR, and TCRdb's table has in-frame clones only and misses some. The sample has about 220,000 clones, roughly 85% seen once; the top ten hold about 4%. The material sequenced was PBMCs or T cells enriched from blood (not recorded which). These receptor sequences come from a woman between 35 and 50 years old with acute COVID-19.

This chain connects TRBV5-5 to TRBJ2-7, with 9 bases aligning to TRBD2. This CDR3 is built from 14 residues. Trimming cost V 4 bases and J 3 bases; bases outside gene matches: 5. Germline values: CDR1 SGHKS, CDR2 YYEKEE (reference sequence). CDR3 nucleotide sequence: TGTGCCAGCAGCCCGCGCGGGGGGGGCTACGAGCAGTACTTC. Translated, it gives CASSPRGGGYEQYF.

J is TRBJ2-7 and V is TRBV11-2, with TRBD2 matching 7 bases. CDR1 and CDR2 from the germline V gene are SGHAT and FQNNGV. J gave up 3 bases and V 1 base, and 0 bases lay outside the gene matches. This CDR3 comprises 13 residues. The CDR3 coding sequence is TGTGCCAGCAGCTTAGGGGACTACTACGAGCAGTACTTC. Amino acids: CASSLGDYYEQYF. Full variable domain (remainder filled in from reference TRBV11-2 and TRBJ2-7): EAGVAQSPRYKIIEKRQSVAFWCNPISGHATLYWYQQILGQGPKLLIQFQNNGVVDDSQLPKDRFSAERLKGVDSTLKIQPAKLEDSAVYLCASSLGDYYEQYFGPGTRLTVT.

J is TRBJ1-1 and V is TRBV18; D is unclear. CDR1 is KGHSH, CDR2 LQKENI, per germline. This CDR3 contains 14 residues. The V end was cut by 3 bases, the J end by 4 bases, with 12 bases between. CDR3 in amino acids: CASSPVRESTEAFF. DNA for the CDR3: TGTGCCAGCTCACCTGTCCGGGAGAGCACTGAAGCTTTCTTT.

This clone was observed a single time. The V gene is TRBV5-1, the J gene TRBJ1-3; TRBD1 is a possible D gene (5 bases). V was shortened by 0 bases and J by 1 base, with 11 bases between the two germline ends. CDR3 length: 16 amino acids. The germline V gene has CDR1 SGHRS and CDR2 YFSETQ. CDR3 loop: CASSLGQGISGNTIYF. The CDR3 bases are TGCGCCAGCAGCTTGGGGCAGGGAATTTCTGGAAACACCATATATTTT.

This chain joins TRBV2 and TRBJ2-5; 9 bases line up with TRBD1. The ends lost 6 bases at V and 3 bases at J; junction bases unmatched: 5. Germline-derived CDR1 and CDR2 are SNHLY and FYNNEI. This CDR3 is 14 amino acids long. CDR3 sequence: CASSAGTGKETQYF. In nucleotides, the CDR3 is TGTGCCAGCAGCGCCGGGACAGGGAAAGAGACCCAGTACTTC.

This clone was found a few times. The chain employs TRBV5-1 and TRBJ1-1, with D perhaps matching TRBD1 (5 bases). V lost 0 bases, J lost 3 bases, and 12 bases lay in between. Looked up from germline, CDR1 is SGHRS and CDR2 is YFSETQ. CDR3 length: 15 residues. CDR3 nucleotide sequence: TGCGCCAGCAGCTTGGATAGCCGGGGGGACACTGAAGCTTTCTTT. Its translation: CASSLDSRGDTEAFF. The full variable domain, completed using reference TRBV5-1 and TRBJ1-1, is KAGVTQTPRYLIKTRGQQVTLSCSPISGHRSVSWYQQTPGQGLQFLFEYFSETQRNKGNFPGRFSGRQFSNSRSEMNVSTLELGDSALYLCASSLDSRGDTEAFFGQGTRLTVV.

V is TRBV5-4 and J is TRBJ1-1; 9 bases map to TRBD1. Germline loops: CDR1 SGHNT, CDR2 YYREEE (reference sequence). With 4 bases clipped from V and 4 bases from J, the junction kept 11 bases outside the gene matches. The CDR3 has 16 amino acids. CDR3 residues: CASSPRDRVISTEAFF. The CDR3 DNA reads TGTGCCAGCAGCCCACGGGACAGGGTGATTAGCACTGAAGCTTTCTTT. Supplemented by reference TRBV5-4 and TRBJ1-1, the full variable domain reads ETGVTQSPTHLIKTRGQQVTLRCSSQSGHNTVSWYQQALGQGPQFIFQYYREEENGRGNFPPRFSGLQFPNYSSELNVNALELDDSALYLCASSPRDRVISTEAFFGQGTRLTVV.

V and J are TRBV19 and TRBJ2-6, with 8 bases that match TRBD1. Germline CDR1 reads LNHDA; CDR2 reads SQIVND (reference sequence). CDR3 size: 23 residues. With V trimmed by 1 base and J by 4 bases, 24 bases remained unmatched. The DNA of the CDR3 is TGTGCCAGTAGTATAGGGGTTGGCAGCGTTCTCATGGCCAGGGGGCTCGGGGCCAACGTCCTGACTTTC. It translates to CASSIGVGSVLMARGLGANVLTF.

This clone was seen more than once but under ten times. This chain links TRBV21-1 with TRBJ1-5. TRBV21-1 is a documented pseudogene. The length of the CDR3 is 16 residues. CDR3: CASRRRGGYSNQPQHF. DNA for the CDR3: TGTGCCAGCAGGCGCCGGGGGGGTTATAGCAATCAGCCCCAGCATTTT.

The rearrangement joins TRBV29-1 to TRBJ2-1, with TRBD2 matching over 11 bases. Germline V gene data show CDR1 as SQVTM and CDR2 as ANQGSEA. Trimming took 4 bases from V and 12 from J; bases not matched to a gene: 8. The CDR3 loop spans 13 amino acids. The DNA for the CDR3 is TGCAGCGTTGTGTCTAGCGGGGGGTCGCCGCAGTTCTTC. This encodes CSVVSSGGSPQFF.

CDR3 in DNA: TGTGCCATCGCACAGGGGGCAAGAGGAAACACCATATATTTT. Protein sequence: CAIAQGARGNTIYF. This chain uses TRBV10-3 with TRBJ1-3; TRBD1 matches 9 bases. CDR1 is ENHRY and CDR2 is SYGVKD in the germline V gene. The CDR3 totals 14 residues. Trimming took 8 bases from V and 4 from J; bases not matched to a gene: 6.

CDR3 sequence reads: CASRPDKNYGYTF. The CDR3 DNA reads TGTGCCAGCAGACCAGACAAAAACTATGGCTACACCTTC. This chain connects TRBV7-9 to TRBJ1-2; D uncertain. The V gene's germline CDR1 is SEHNR and CDR2 FQNEAQ (reference sequence). Trimming shortened V by 6 bases and J by 2 bases, and 10 bases separated the two germline ends. CDR3 length: 13 residues.

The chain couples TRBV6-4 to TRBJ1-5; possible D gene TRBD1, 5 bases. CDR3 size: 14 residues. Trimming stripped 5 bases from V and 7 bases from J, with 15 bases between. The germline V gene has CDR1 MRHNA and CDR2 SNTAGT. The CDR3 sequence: CASSPDSFIQPQHF. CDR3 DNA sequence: TGTGCCAGCAGTCCCGACAGTTTCATCCAGCCCCAGCATTTT.

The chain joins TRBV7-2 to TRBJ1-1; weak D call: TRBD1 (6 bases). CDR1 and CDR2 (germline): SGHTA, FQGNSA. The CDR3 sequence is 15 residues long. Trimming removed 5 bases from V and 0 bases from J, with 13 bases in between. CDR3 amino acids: CASSPQGPLNTEAFF. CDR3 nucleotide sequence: TGTGCCAGCAGCCCGCAGGGGCCCTTGAACACTGAAGCTTTCTTT.

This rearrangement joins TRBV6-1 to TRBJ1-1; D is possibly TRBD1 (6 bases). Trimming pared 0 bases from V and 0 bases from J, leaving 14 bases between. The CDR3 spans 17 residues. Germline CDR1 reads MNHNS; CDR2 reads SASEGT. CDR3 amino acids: CASSEATGGHLNTEAFF. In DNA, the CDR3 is TGTGCCAGCAGTGAAGCTACCGGGGGGCATTTGAACACTGAAGCTTTCTTT.

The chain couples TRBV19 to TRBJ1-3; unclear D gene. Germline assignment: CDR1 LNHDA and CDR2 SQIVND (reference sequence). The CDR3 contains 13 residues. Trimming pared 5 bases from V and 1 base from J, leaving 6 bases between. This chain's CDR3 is CASSLQSGNTIYF. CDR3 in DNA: TGTGCCAGTAGTTTGCAGTCTGGAAACACCATATATTTT.

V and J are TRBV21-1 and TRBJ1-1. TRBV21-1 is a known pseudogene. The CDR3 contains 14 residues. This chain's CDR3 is CASSKHSLNTEAFF. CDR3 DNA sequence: TGTGCCAGCAGCAAGCATAGCCTGAACACTGAAGCTTTCTTT.

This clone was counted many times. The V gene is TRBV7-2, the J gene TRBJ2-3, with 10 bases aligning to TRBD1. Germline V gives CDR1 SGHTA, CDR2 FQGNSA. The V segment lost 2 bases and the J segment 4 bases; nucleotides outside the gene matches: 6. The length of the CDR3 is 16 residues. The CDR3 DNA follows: TGTGCCAGCAGCTTAATCGGACAGGGGGGAGCAGATACGCAGTATTTT. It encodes CASSLIGQGGADTQYF.